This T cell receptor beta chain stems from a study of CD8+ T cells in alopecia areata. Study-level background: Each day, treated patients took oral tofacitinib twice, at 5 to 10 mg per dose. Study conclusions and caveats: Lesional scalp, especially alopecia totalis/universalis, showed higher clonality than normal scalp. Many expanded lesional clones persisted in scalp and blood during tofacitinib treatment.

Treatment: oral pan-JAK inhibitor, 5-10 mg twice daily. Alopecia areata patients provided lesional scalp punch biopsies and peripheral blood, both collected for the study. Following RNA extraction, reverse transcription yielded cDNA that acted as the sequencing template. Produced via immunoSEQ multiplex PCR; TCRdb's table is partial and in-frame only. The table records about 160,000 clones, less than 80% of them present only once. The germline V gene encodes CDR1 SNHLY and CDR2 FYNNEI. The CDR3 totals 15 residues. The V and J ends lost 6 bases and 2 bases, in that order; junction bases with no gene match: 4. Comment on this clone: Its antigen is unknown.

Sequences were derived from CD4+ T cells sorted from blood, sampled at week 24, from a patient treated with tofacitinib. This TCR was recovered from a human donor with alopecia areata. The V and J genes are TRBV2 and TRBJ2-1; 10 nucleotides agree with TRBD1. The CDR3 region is CASSSGQGAYNEQFF. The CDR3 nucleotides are TGTGCCAGCAGCTCCGGACAGGGGGCCTACAATGAGCAGTTCTTC.